The 12 T cell receptor beta chains below all came from one sample that was sequenced in a study of CD8+CD57+ T cells in acquired aplastic anemia. CD8+CD57+ cell expansion, shown by flow cytometry, had occurred in the patients selected for sequencing. CDR3 and TCR beta VDJ profiling relied on a genomic DNA template. TCRdb reprocessed the reads via MiXCR and lists one record per CDR3 protein. The sample includes 200,000 to 300,000 distinct CDR3 sequences, 65% to 90% seen only once; the top ten take roughly 42%. Sequences were obtained from sorted CD4+, CD8+, or CD8+CD57+ T cells (not recorded which) from PBMCs. The receptors come from a human donor with aplastic anemia.

The chain is built from TRBV5-1 and TRBJ2-3; D possibly uses TRBD1 or TRBD2 (5 bases each). CDR1 is SGHRS, CDR2 YFSETQ, per germline. The CDR3 length is 14 residues. Trimming took 7 bases from V and 5 from J, leaving 17 bases between them. The CDR3 spells CASARDVELDTQYF. In nucleotides, the CDR3 is TGCGCCAGCGCCCGGGACGTAGAGTTAGATACGCAGTATTTT.

CDR3 amino acids: CASTPWTPTYEQYF. The CDR3 DNA sequence: TGTGCCAGCACCCCCTGGACCCCTACCTACGAGCAGTACTTC. The chain is built from TRBV2 and TRBJ2-7; D not certain. The CDR3 consists of 14 residues. The germline V gene has CDR1 SNHLY and CDR2 FYNNEI. V was clipped by 7 bases and J by 2 bases, with 15 bases between them.

CDR3 bases: TGTGCCAGCAGCTTCGGGACGACCTACGAGCAGTACTATTTT. Amino acids: CASSFGTTYEQYYF. The rearrangement links TRBV14 to TRBJ2-3; D possibly matches TRBD1 or TRBD2 (5 bases each). The CDR3 covers 14 residues. Trimming removed 5 bases at V and 15 bases at J, with 24 bases between. CDR1 and CDR2 from the germline V gene are SGHDN and FVKESK. Full variable domain (remainder filled in from reference TRBV14 and TRBJ2-3): EAGVTQFPSHSVIEKGQTVTLRCDPISGHDNLYWYRRVMGKEIKFLLHFVKESKQDESGMPNNRFLAERTGGTYSTLKVQPAELEDSGVYFCASSFGTTYEQYYFGPGTRLTVL.

The chain recombines TRBV7-2 with TRBJ2-3, with 7 bases aligning to TRBD1. Germline V gene data show CDR1 as SGHTA and CDR2 as FQGNSA. V gave up 3 bases and J gave up 13 bases; unmatched junction bases: 13. The CDR3 totals 14 residues. The CDR3 region is CASSLKGGAGVKYF. The CDR3 DNA reads TGTGCCAGCAGCTTGAAAGGGGGCGCCGGGGTCAAGTATTTT.

This clonotype was seen a single time. The rearrangement joins TRBV7-6 to TRBJ2-3; 8 nucleotides align to TRBD2. With V trimmed by 5 bases and J by 2 bases, 9 bases remained unmatched. This CDR3 region has 16 residues. The germline CDR1 and CDR2 sequences are SGHVS and FNYEAQ. The DNA for the CDR3 is TGTGCCAGCAGCACCGGCGGGGGGTCACCCACAGATACGCAGTATTTT. Protein: CASSTGGGSPTDTQYF.

This clonotype was detected once. The junction departs from germline at one end; a sequencing error may be responsible. The chain combines TRBV15 with TRBJ2-3; TRBD2 is a possible D gene (7 bases). The CDR3 is 13 amino acids. Per the germline V gene, CDR1 is LNHNV and CDR2 is YYDKDF (reference sequence). Here the CDR3 DNA reads TGTGCCAGCGGGGGCCGGGGCATAGATTCGGAGTATTTC. This gives the protein CASGGRGIDSEYF.

This clonotype was detected a few times. V and J are TRBV9 and TRBJ2-7; 8 positions match TRBD1. CDR1 is SGDLS and CDR2 is YYNGEE in the germline V gene. J gave up 1 base and V 4 bases, and 16 bases lay outside the gene matches. CDR3 length equals 18 residues. The CDR3 DNA follows: TGTGCCAGCAGCTTGCCAGGGGGCGGGACAGCCCTTTCCTACGAGCAGTACGTC. This sequence encodes CASSLPGGGTALSYEQYV.

Only a few counts were recorded for this clonotype. Here the CDR3 reads CASSSRLAEMGETQYF. In DNA, the CDR3 is TGTGCCAGCAGCTCGAGACTGGCGGAGATGGGTGAGACCCAGTACTTC. This chain uses TRBV7-2 with TRBJ2-5; D ambiguous. V shed 4 bases and J shed 5 bases, with 20 bases lying between them. Looked up from germline, CDR1 is SGHTA and CDR2 is FQGNSA. This CDR3 has 16 residues.

As regards this clonotype: One end of the junction does not line up with germline, which may come from a read error. This rearrangement joins TRBV15 to TRBJ2-5, with D maybe TRBD2 (5 bases). Germline V gene data show CDR1 as LNHNV and CDR2 as YYDKDF (reference sequence). This CDR3 is 14 amino acids long. The CDR3 DNA reads TGTGCCACCAGCAGGGACTCCAGCCAAGATACCCAGTCCTTC. It codes for CATSRDSSQDTQSF. Looking up the rest from reference TRBV15 and TRBJ2-5 gives the full variable domain: DAMVIQNPRYQVTQFGKPVTLSCSQTLNHNVMYWYQQKSSQAPKLLFHYYDKDFNNEADTPDNFQSRRPNTSFCFLDIRSPGLGDTAMYLCATSRDSSQDTQSFGPGTRLLVL.

In regard to this clonotype: The conserved phenylalanine or tryptophan is not found at the CDR3 terminus, so this likely reflects a read error. The limits of the CDR3 on the DNA are not certain, so only TCRdb's listed CDR3 is given. The chain carries TRBV2 and TRBJ2-7; the DNA was not compared with TRBD2, the D call given in the table. The CDR3 length equals 15 residues, ends included. Germline-derived CDR1 and CDR2 are SNHLY and FYNNEI. This CDR3 reads CATTYGLESSNEPYL.

The chain joins TRBV7-2 to TRBJ2-7; D unclear. V gave up 5 bases and J gave up 4 bases, with 24 bases separating them. The CDR3 extends over 17 amino acids. Germline V gives CDR1 SGHTA, CDR2 FQGNSA. The CDR3 sequence is CASSEWAAGETQYEQYV. CDR3 coding DNA: TGTGCCAGCAGCGAGTGGGCAGCAGGAGAGACCCAGTACGAGCAGTACGTC.

This sequence joins TRBV7-9 and TRBJ1-2, with D uncertain. The CDR3 has 16 amino acids. With 3 bases removed from V and 7 bases from J, the gap between germline ends came to 21 bases. CDR1 is SEHNR, CDR2 FQNEAQ, per germline (reference sequence). CDR3 sequence (DNA): TGTGCCAGCAGCTTGGAGACCGGCGGGCTGGTATTTGGCTACACCTTC. Its protein is CASSLETGGLVFGYTF.